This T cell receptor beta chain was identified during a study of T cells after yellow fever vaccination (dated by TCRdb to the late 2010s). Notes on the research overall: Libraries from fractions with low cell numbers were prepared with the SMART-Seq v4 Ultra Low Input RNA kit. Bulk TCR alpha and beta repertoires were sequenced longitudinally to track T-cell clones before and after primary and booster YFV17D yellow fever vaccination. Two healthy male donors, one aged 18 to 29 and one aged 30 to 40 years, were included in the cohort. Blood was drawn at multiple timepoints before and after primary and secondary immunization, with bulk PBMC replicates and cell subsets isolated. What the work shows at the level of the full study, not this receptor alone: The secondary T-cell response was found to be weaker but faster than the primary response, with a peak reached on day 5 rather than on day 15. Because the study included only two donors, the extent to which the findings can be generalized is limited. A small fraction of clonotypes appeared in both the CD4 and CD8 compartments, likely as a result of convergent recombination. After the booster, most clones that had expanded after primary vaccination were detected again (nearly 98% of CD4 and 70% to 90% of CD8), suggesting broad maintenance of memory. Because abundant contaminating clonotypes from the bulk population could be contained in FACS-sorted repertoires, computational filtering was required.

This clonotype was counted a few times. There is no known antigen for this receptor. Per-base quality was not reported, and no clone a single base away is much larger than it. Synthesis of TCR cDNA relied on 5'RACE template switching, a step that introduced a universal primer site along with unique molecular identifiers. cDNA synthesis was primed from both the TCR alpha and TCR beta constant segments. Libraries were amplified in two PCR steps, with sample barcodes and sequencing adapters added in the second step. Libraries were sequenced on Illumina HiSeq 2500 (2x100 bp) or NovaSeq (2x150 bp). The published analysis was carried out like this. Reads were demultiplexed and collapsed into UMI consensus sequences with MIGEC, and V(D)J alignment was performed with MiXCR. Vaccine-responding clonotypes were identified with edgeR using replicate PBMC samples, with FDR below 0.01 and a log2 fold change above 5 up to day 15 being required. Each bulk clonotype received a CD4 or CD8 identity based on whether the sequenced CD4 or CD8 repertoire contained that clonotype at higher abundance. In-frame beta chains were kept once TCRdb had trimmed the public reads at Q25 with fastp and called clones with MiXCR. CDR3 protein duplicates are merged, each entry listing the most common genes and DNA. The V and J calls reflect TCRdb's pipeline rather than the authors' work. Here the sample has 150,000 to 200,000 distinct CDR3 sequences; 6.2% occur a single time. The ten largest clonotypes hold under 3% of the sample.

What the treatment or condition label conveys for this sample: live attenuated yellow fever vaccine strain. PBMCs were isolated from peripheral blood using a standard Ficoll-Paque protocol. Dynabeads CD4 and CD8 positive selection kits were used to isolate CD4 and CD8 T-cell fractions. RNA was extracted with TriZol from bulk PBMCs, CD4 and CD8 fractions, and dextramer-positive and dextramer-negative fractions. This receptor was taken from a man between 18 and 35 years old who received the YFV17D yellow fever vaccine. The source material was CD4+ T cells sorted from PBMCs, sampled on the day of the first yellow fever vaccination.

The CDR3 region reads CASSSRRGLNYGYTF. DNA sequence: TGTGCCAGCAGTTCCCGAAGGGGCCTTAACTATGGCTACACCTTC. The rearranged segments are TRBV12-3 or TRBV12-4 and TRBJ1-2; TRBD1 is a weak D gene call, 5 bases matching. The CDR3 numbers 15 residues from cysteine through phenylalanine. Of all the DNA, just the CDR3 is kept, 45 bases in frame from base 1. The V end loses 4 bases and the J end loses 1 base, and a stretch of 13 bases separates them.